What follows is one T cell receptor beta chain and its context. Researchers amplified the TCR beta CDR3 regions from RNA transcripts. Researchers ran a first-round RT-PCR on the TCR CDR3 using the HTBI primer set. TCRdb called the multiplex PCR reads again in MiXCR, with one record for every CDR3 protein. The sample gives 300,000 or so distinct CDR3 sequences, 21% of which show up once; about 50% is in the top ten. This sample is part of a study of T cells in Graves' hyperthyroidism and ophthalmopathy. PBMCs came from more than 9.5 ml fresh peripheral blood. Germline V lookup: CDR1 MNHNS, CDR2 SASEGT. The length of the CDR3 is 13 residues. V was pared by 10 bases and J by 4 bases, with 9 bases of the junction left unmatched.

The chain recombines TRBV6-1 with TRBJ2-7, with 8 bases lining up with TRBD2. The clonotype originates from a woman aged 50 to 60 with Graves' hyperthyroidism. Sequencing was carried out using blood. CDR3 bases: TGTGCCACGGCGGGACTAGTTACTTACGAGCAGTACTTC. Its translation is CATAGLVTYEQYF.